The clone carrying this T cell receptor beta chain was found a few times. Amplification targeted TCR beta CDR3 regions from RNA transcripts. The HTBI set primed first-round TCR CDR3 RT-PCR. A single record per CDR3 protein comes from TCRdb applying MiXCR to the multiplex PCR reads. The sample lists under 350,000 distinct CDR3 sequences, roughly 23% seen once, with around 45% in the top ten. These data come from a study of T cells in Graves' hyperthyroidism and ophthalmopathy. Patients aged 18 to 65 with hyperthyroidism were newly diagnosed, with duration under 2 months. The CDR3 consists of 15 residues. Trimming left V 0 bases short and J 5 bases short, with 10 bases between. Germline-derived CDR1 and CDR2 are LGHDT and YNNKEL (reference sequence).

The sequence was collected from a woman between 45 and 65 years old with Graves' hyperthyroidism. The source material was blood. V usage is TRBV3-1 and J usage is TRBJ2-2; the D is unclear. DNA of the CDR3: TGTGCCAGCAGCCAAGATTCGATTAGGACCGGGGAGCTGTTTTTT. Residues: CASSQDSIRTGELFF.